The clone carrying this T cell receptor (beta chain) has only one observation. The antigen is unknown. The sample is drawn from a study of long-term antiretroviral therapy in people with HIV. Study results and caveats: Comparison with controls showed narrower CDR3 length ranges in HIV repertoires.

Trimming stripped 5 bases from V and 2 bases from J, with 16 bases between. CDR1 is MNHEY and CDR2 is SMNVEV in the germline V gene (reference sequence). The CDR3 has 16 amino acids. Survey-level resolution applied to immunoSEQ assay v3.0. Clones were read by immunoSEQ multiplex PCR, and TCRdb kept only the in-frame ones, dropping some. This table has 15,000 to 20,000 clones, approximately 75% appearing once. The specimen comprised unsorted PBMCs, sampled 1.5 years before starting antiretroviral therapy. The chain employs TRBV27 and TRBJ1-5; tentative D call: TRBD1 (5 bases). This TCR was recovered from a woman between 50 and 59 years old with HIV. The CDR3 spells CASSPAGSLGNQPQHF. DNA for the CDR3: TGTGCCAGCAGTCCCGCAGGGTCTCTCGGCAATCAGCCCCAGCATTTT.